Listed here are 15 T cell receptor beta chains from one sample, sequenced in a study of blood T cell repertoires in COVID-19. Method: immunoSEQ multiplex PCR; TCRdb's copy keeps in-frame clones and lacks some. The sample consists of about 370,000 clones, 89% of them appearing once. Source material: peripheral blood. These receptors all come from a woman aged 25 to 45 with COVID-19, enrolled during active disease.

In this sample, this clone turned up once. The chain uses TRBV6-2 or TRBV6-3 and TRBJ2-5; 11 bases are a match to TRBD2. The CDR3 length is 15 residues. CDR1 MNHEY and CDR2 SVGEGT come from the germline V gene. The ends lost 4 bases at V and 2 bases at J; junction bases unmatched: 3. In DNA form, the CDR3 reads TGTGCCAGCAGTTTAGCGGGGGGGCGGCAAGAGACCCAGTACTTC. Protein sequence: CASSLAGGRQETQYF.

This clone was seen once. V gene TRBV29-1 combines with J gene TRBJ1-2; 7 bases agree with TRBD1. The V segment lost 4 bases and the J segment 2 bases; nucleotides outside the gene matches: 13. The CDR3 has 16 residues. Per the germline V gene, CDR1 is SQVTM and CDR2 is ANQGSEA. Here the CDR3 reads CSVGRTGEVENYGYTF. The CDR3 bases are TGCAGCGTTGGGCGGACAGGTGAAGTAGAAAACTATGGCTACACCTTC.

This chain uses TRBV2 with TRBJ1-1, with D unclear. There are 13 residues in the CDR3. V gave up 5 bases and J gave up 2 bases, with 9 bases separating them. Looked up from germline, CDR1 is SNHLY and CDR2 is FYNNEI. As DNA, the CDR3 is TGTGCCAGCAGTCTTCAGGTTAACACTGAAGCTTTCTTT. This gives the protein CASSLQVNTEAFF.

In its sample, this clone was seen once. The V call is TRBV29-1, the J call TRBJ1-5; 7 bases map to TRBD1. Germline CDR1 is SQVTM and CDR2 is ANQGSEA. The CDR3 extends over 13 amino acids. J gave up 4 bases and V 4 bases, and 4 bases lay outside the gene matches. The chain's CDR3 is CSVGDSLNQPQHF. The CDR3 bases are TGCAGCGTTGGGGACAGTCTAAATCAGCCCCAGCATTTT.

The chain is built from TRBV5-1 and TRBJ1-2; D is perhaps TRBD1 (5 bases). CDR1 is SGHRS, CDR2 YFSETQ, per germline. This CDR3 is 15 amino acids long. Trimming pared 1 base from V and 8 bases from J, leaving 18 bases between. The CDR3: CASSLSGRPLSGYTF. Written as DNA, the CDR3 is TGCGCCAGCAGCTTGTCAGGGCGACCACTAAGCGGCTACACCTTC.

This chain links TRBV6-5 with TRBJ2-1; TRBD1 might be the D (8 bases). Between the trimmed V and J ends, which lost 5 bases and 10 bases, there was a span of 18 bases. The length of the CDR3 is 14 residues. Germline loops: CDR1 MNHEY, CDR2 SVGAGI. The CDR3 loop is CASSQQGEGKEQFF. The CDR3 DNA is TGTGCCAGCAGTCAACAGGGGGAGGGTAAGGAGCAGTTCTTC.

The rearrangement joins TRBV9 to TRBJ2-1; 8 bases are a match to TRBD2. With 2 bases clipped from V and 3 bases from J, the junction kept 7 bases outside the gene matches. Germline CDR1 reads SGDLS; CDR2 reads YYNGEE. The CDR3 is 16 amino acids. The CDR3 region has the DNA TGTGCCAGCAGCGTGGTGTCGGGAGGGCGCTACAATGAGCAGTTCTTC. Its protein product is CASSVVSGGRYNEQFF.

The V call is TRBV7-2, the J call TRBJ1-2; D perhaps matches TRBD1 (5 bases). Trimming pared 1 base from V and 5 bases from J, leaving 14 bases between. The germline CDR1 and CDR2 sequences are SGHTA and FQGNSA. There are 15 residues in the CDR3. The CDR3 nucleotides read TGTGCCAGCAGCTTAGTTGGGGGAGGGGCTTATGGCTACACCTTC. It translates to CASSLVGGGAYGYTF.

The rearrangement joins TRBV7-2 to TRBJ2-5; D uncertain. Looked up from germline, CDR1 is SGHTA and CDR2 is FQGNSA. This CDR3 has 12 amino acids. The V and J ends lost 4 bases and 5 bases respectively, with 8 bases between them. CDR3 DNA sequence: TGTGCCAGCAGCTCCCTCTCCGAGACCCAGTACTTC. This sequence encodes CASSSLSETQYF.

The chain uses TRBV10-3 and TRBJ2-1; D may be TRBD2 (5 bases). This CDR3 spans 12 amino acids. V lost 0 bases and J lost 12, with 9 bases in between. Germline lookup yields CDR1 ENHRY and CDR2 SYGVKD. The CDR3 sequence: CAISESGAAQFF. The CDR3 nucleotides are TGTGCCATCAGTGAGTCGGGAGCGGCGCAGTTCTTC.

This clone showed up just a few times. This sequence joins TRBV18 and TRBJ1-1; D unclear. The CDR3 covers 15 residues. Germline CDR1 reads KGHSH; CDR2 reads LQKENI. V lost 1 base and J lost 3, with 12 bases in between. CDR3 sequence reads: CASSPQNGADTEAFF. The CDR3 DNA follows: TGTGCCAGCTCACCACAGAACGGCGCGGACACTGAAGCTTTCTTT.

The rearrangement links TRBV19 to TRBJ2-1; 12 nucleotides align to TRBD2. The CDR3 sequence is 16 residues long. The ends lost 4 bases at V and 3 bases at J; junction bases unmatched: 4. Germline V gene sequence: CDR1 LNHDA, CDR2 SQIVND (reference sequence). The CDR3 bases are TGTGCCAGTAGTAAACGGACTAGCGGGAACTACAATGAGCAGTTCTTC. Its translation is CASSKRTSGNYNEQFF. Combining the CDR3 with reference TRBV19 and TRBJ2-1 gives the whole variable domain DGGITQSPKYLFRKEGQNVTLSCEQNLNHDAMYWYRQDPGQGLRLIYYSQIVNDFQKGDIAEGYSVSREKKESFPLTVTSAQKNPTAFYLCASSKRTSGNYNEQFFGPGTRLTVL.

In nucleotides, the CDR3 is TGTGCCAGCAGTGCCGGACGGGGTGAGCAGTTCTTC. This sequence encodes CASSAGRGEQFF. The rearrangement joins TRBV27 to TRBJ2-1; D might be TRBD2 (5 bases). The CDR3 runs 12 residues. Per the germline V gene, CDR1 is MNHEY and CDR2 is SMNVEV (reference sequence). Trimming stripped 5 bases from V and 9 bases from J, with 11 bases between.

The V call is TRBV5-4, the J call TRBJ1-2, with 7 bases matching TRBD1. The ends lost 5 bases at V and 7 bases at J; junction bases unmatched: 5. The CDR3 is made up of 12 amino acids. CDR1 and CDR2 from the germline V gene are SGHNT and YYREEE (reference sequence). The chain's CDR3 is CASSGTASGYTF. CDR3 DNA: TGTGCCAGCAGTGGGACAGCCAGTGGCTACACCTTC.

The genes are TRBV18 and TRBJ1-5; TRBD1 matches at 7 bases. The length of the CDR3 is 16 residues. J gave up 0 bases and V 4 bases, and 6 bases lay outside the gene matches. The germline V gene has CDR1 KGHSH and CDR2 LQKENI. In DNA, the CDR3 is TGTGCCAGCTCACGCAGAGACAGGGATAGCAATCAGCCCCAGCATTTT. Its translation: CASSRRDRDSNQPQHF. The full variable domain, its missing parts supplied by reference TRBV18 and TRBJ1-5, is NAGVMQNPRHLVRRRGQEARLRCSPMKGHSHVYWYRQLPEEGLKFMVYLQKENIIDESGMPKERFSAEFPKEGPSILRIQQVVRGDSAAYFCASSRRDRDSNQPQHFGDGTRLSIL.